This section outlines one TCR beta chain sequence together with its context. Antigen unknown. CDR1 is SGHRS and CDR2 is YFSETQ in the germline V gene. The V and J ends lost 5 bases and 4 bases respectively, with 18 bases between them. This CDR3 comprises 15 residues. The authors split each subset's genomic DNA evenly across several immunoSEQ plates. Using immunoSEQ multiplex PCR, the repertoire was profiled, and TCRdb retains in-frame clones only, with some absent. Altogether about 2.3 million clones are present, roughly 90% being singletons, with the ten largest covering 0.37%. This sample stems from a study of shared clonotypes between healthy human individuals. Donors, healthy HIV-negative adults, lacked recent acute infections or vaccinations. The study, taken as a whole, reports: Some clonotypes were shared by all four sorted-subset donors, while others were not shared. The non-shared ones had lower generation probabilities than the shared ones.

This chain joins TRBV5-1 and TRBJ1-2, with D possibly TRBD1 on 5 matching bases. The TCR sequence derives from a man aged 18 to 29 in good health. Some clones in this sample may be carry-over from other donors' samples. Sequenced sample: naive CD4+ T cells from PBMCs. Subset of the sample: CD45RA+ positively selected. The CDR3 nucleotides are TGCGCCAGCAGGTTAGACAGTTCTACCCTCTATGGCTACACCTTC. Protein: CASRLDSSTLYGYTF.